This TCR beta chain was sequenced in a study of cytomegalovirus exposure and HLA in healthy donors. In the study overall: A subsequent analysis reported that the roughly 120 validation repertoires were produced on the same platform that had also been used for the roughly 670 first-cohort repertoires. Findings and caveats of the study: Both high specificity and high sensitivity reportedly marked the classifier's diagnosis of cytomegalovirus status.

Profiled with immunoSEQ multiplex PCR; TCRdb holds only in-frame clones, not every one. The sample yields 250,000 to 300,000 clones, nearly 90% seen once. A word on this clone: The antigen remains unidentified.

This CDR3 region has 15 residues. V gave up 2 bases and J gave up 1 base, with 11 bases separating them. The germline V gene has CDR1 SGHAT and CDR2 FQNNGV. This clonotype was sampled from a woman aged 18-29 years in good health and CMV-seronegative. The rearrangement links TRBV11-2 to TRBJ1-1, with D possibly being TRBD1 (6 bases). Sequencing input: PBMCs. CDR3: CASSLYPGANTEAFF. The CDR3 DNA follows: TGTGCCAGCAGCTTATATCCAGGGGCGAACACTGAAGCTTTCTTT.